Detailed here is one TCR beta chain. Antigen unknown. This same CDR3 is encoded by further DNA sequences in the sample. This record belongs to a study of shared clonotypes between healthy human individuals. Across the whole study: Donors had three CD4 naive, three CD4 memory, two CD8 naive and one CD8 memory plate apiece.

In germline, CDR1 is MNHEY, CDR2 SVGAGI. V gave up 0 bases and J gave up 1 base, with 6 bases separating them. This CDR3 is built from 14 residues. TCRdb's table, derived via immunoSEQ multiplex PCR, lists solely in-frame clones and lacks some. Altogether roughly 1.4 million clones are present, just under 99% being singletons, with the ten largest covering roughly 0.36%. Overall study results and limits: The authors expected sequencing depth to affect clonotype sharing among donors.

CD4+ cells were split into CD45RA+ naive and CD45RA-negative memory subsets. The chain carries TRBV6-5 and TRBJ2-5; no reliable D call. The sample consisted of naive CD4+ T cells sorted from blood. Subset here: CD45RA+ positively selected. This TCR came from a man aged 30 to 39 in good health. CDR3 coding DNA: TGTGCCAGCAGTTACTCCGGTGGCCAAGAGACCCAGTACTTC. This sequence encodes CASSYSGGQETQYF.